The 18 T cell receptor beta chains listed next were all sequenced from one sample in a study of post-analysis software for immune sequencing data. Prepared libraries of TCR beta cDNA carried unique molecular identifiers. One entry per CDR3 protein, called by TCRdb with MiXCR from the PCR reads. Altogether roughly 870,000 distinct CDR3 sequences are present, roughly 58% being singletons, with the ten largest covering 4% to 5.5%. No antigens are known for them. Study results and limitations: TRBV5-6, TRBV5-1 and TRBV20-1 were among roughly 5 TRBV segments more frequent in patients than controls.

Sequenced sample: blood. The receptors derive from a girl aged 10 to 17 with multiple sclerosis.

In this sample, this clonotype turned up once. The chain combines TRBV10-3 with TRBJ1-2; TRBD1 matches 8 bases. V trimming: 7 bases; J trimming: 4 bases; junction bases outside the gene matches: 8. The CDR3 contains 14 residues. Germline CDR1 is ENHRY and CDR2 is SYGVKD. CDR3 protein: CAITDRGAGYGYTF. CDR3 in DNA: TGTGCCATCACTGACAGGGGTGCGGGCTATGGCTACACCTTC.

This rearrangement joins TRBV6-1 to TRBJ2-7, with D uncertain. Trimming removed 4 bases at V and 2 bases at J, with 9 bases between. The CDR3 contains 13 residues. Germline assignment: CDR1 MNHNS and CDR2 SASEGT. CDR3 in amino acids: CASSVIGPYEQYF. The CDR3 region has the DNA TGTGCCAGCAGTGTGATAGGGCCCTACGAGCAGTACTTC.

The CDR3 DNA sequence: TGTGCCACCAGCGGTGAAGCCGGGGAGGCGGAAAAACTGTTTTTT. The encoded protein is CATSGEAGEAEKLFF. This chain joins TRBV15 and TRBJ1-4, with D uncertain. There are 15 residues in the CDR3. The V gene's germline CDR1 is LNHNV and CDR2 YYDKDF (reference sequence). Trimming removed 5 bases from V and 8 bases from J, with 18 bases in between.

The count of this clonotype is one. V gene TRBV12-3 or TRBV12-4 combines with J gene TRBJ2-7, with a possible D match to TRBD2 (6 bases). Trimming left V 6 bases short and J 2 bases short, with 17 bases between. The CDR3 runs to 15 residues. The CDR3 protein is CASRLRGRVAYEQYV. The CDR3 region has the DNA TGTGCCAGCAGGCTGCGGGGCAGGGTAGCCTACGAGCAGTACGTC.

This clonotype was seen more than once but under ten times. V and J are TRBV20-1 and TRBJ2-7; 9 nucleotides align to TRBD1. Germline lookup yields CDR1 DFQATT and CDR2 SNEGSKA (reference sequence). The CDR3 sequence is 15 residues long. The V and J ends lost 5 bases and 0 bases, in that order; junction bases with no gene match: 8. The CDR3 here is CSALTGGQSSYEQYF. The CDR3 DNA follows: TGCAGTGCTCTTACAGGGGGCCAAAGCTCCTACGAGCAGTACTTC.

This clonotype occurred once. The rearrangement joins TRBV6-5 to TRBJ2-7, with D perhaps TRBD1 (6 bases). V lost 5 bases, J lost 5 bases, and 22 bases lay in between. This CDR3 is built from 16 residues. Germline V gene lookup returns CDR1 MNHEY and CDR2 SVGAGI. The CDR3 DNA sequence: TGTGCCAGCAGTCCATGGAAGGGGGAAGAGAGAGACGAGCAGTACTTC. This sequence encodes CASSPWKGEERDEQYF.

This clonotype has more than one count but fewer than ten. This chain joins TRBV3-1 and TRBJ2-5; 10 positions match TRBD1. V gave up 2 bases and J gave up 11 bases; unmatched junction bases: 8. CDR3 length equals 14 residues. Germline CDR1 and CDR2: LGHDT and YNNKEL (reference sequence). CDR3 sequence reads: CASSQRQGAGEQYF. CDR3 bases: TGTGCCAGCAGCCAAAGACAGGGGGCGGGTGAGCAGTACTTC.

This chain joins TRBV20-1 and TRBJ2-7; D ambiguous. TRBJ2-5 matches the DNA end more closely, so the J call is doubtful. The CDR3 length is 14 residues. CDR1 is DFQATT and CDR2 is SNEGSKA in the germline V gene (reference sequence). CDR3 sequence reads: CSARDRITQETQYF. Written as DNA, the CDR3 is TGCAGTGCTAGAGATCGGATTACCCAAGAGACCCAGTACTTC.

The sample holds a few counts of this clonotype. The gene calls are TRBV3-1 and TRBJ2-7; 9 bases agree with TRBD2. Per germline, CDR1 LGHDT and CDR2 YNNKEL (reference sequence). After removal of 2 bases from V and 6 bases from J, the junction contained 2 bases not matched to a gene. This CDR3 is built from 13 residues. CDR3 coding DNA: TGTGCCAGCAGCCAAACAGCGGGGGGCGAGCAGTACTTC. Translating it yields CASSQTAGGEQYF.

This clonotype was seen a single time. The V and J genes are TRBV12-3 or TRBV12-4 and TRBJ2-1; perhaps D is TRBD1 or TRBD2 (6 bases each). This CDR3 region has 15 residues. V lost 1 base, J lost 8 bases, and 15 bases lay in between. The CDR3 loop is CASSLGQGRRDEQFF. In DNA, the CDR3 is TGTGCCAGCAGTTTAGGGCAGGGGCGGAGGGATGAGCAGTTCTTC.

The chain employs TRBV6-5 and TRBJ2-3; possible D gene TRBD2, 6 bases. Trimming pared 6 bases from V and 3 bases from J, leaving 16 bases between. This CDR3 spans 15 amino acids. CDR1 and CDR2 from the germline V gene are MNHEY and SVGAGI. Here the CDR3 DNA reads TGTGCCAGCAGCTCGGGACTGGGGGTTACAGATACGCAGTATTTT. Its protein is CASSSGLGVTDTQYF.

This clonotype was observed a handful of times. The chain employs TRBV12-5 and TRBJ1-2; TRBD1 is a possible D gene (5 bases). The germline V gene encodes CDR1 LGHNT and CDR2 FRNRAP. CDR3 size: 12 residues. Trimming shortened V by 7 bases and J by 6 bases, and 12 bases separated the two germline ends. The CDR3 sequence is CASALTENGYTF. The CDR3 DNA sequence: TGTGCTAGTGCCTTGACAGAGAATGGCTACACCTTC.

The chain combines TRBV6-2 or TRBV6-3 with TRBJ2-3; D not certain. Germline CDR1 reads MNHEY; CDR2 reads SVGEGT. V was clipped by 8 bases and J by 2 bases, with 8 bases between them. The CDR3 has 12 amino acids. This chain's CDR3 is CASRFTTDTQYF. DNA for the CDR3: TGTGCCAGCCGGTTTACCACAGATACGCAGTATTTT.

The CDR3 protein is CASSPQQGDTDTQYF. The CDR3 bases are TGTGCCAGCAGCCCTCAACAGGGCGACACAGATACGCAGTATTTT. This chain uses TRBV7-3 with TRBJ2-3, with D perhaps TRBD1 (6 bases). The V gene's germline CDR1 is SGHTA and CDR2 FQGTGA. The CDR3 sequence is 15 residues long. Trimming removed 5 bases at V and 2 bases at J, with 14 bases between.

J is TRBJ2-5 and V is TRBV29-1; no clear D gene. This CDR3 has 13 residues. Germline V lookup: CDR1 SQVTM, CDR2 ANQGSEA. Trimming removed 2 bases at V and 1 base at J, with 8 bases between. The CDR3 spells CSVESRSQETQYF. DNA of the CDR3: TGCAGCGTTGAATCCCGGAGCCAAGAGACCCAGTACTTC.

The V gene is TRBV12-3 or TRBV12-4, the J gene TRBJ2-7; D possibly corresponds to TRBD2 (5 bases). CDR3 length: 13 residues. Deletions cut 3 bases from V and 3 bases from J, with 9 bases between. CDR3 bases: TGTGCCAGCAGTTTTGGGAGCCTCTACGAGCAGTACTTC. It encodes CASSFGSLYEQYF.

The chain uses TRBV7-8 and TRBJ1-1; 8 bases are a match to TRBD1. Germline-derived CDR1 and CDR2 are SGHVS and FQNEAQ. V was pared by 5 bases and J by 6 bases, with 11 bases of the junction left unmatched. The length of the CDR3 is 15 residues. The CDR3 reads CASSPFAGGPAEAFF. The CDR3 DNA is TGTGCCAGCAGCCCGTTCGCAGGGGGCCCTGCTGAAGCTTTCTTT.

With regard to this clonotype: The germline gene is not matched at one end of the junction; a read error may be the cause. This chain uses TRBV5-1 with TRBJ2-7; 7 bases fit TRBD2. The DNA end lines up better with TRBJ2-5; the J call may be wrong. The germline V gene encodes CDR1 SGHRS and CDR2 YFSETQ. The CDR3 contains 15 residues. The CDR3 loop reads CASSLVAGVQETQYF. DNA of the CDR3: TGCGCCAGCAGTTTGGTTGCGGGGGTGCAAGAGACCCAGTACTTC.